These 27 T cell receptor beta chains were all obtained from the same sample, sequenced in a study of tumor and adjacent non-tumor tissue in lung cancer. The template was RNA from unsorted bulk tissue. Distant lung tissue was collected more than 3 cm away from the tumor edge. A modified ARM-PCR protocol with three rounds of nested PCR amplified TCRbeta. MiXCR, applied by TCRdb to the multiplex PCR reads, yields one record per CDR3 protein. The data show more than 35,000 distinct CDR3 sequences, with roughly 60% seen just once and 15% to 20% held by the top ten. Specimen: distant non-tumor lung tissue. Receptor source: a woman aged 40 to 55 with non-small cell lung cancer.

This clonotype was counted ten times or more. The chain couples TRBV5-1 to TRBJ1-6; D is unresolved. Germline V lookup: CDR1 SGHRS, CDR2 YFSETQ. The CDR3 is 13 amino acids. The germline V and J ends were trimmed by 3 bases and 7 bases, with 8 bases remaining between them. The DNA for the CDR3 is TGCGCCAGCAGCTCCAACCTCAATTCACCCCTCCACTTT. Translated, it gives CASSSNLNSPLHF.

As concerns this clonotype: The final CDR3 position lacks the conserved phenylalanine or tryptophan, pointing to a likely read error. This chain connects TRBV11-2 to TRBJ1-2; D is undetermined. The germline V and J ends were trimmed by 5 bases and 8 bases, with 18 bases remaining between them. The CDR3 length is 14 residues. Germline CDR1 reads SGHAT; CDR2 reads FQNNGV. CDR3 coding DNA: TGTGCCAGCAGCGATCAACAGAGATTCTCCGGCTACACCTTA. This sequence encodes CASSDQQRFSGYTL.

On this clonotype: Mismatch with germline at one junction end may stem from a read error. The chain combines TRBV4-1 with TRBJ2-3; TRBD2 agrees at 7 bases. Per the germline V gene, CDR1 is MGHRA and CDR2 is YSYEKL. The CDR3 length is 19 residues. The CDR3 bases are TGCACCAGCAGCCACTCGGGACTGCCGGGGGGTCCATTCCGGAATACGCAGTATTTT. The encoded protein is CTSSHSGLPGGPFRNTQYF.

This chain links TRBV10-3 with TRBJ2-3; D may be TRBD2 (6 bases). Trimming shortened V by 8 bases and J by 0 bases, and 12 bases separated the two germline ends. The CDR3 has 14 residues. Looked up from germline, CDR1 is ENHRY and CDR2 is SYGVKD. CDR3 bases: TGTGCCATCTTAGGCGGGGATAGCACAGATACGCAGTATTTT. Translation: CAILGGDSTDTQYF.

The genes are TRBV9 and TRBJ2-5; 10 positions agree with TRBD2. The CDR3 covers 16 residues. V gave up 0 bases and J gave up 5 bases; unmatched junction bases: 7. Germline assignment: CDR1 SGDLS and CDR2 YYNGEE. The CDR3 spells CASSVGQRGGIETQYF. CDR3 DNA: TGTGCCAGCAGCGTAGGTCAGCGGGGGGGCATCGAGACCCAGTACTTC.

DNA of the CDR3: TGTGCCAGCAGTGAAGTGGACAGGGGGGCTAGATCACCCCTCCACTTT. Protein: CASSEVDRGARSPLHF. V is TRBV2 and J is TRBJ1-6, with 10 bases fitting TRBD1. The V gene end was trimmed by 1 base and the J gene end by 10 bases; junction bases not matched to a gene: 7. The CDR3 loop spans 16 amino acids. Per the germline V gene, CDR1 is SNHLY and CDR2 is FYNNEI.

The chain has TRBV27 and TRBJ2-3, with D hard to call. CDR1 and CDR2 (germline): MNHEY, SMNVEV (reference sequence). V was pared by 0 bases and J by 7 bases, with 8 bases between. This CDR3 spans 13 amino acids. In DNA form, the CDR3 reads TGTGCCAGCAGTTTATCGCGCAGAAATACGCAGTATTTT. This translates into CASSLSRRNTQYF.

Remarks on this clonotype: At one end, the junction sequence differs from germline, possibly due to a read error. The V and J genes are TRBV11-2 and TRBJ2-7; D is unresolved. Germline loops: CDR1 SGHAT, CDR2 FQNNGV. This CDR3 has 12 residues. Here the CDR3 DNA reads TGTGCCAGCAACCCAGCCGTGACCCTTCAGTATTTC. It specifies CASNPAVTLQYF. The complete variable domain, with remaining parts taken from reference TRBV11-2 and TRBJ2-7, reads EAGVAQSPRYKIIEKRQSVAFWCNPISGHATLYWYQQILGQGPKLLIQFQNNGVVDDSQLPKDRFSAERLKGVDSTLKIQPAKLEDSAVYLCASNPAVTLQYFGPGTRLTVT.

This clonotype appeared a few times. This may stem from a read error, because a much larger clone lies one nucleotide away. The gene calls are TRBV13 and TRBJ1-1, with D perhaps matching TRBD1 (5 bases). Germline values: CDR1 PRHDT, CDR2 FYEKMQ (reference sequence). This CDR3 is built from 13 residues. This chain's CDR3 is CAGSPQVSTEAFF. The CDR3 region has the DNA TGTGCCGGCAGCCCACAGGTTTCCACTGAAGCTTTCTTT.

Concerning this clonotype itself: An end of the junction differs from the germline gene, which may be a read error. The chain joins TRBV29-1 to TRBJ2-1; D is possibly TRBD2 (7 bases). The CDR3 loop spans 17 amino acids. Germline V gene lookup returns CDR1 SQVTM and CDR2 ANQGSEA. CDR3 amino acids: CSVDGGGGAYSYNVQFF. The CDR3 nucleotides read TGCAGCGTTGATGGGGGAGGGGGGGCCTATAGCTACAATGTGCAGTTCTTC.

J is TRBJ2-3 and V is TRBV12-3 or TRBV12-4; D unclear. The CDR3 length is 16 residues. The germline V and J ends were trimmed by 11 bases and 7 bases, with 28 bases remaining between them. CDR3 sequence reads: CACTPQVLVGFHTQYF. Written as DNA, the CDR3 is TGTGCCTGCACCCCCCAAGTGTTAGTGGGGTTCCATACGCAGTATTTT.

The CDR3 DNA is TGTGACAGCAGCAAAGGTCAAGGCAACGGCTACACCTTC. Residues: CDSSKGQGNGYTF. The V and J genes are TRBV21-1 and TRBJ1-2. TRBV21-1 is a pseudogene. This CDR3 has 13 residues.

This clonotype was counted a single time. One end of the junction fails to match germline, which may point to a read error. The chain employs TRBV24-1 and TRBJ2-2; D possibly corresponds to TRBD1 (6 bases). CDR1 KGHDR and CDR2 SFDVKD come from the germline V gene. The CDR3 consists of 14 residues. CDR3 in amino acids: CATSEDSPTRELFF. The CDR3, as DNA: TGTGCCACCAGTGAGGACAGCCCCACCCGGGAACTGTTTTTT.

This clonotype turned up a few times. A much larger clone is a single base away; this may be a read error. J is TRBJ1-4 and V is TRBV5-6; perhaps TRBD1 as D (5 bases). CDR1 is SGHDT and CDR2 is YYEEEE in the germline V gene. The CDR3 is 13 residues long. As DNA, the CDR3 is TGTGCCAGCGGGGCAACAACTAATGAACAACTGTTTTTT. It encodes CASGATTNEQLFF.

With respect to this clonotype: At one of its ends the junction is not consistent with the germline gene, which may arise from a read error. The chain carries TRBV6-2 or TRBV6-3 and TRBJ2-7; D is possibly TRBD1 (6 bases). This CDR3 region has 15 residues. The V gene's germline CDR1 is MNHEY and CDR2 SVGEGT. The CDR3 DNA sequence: TGTGCCAACAGTTACAGCGACAGGTCAACCTACGAGCGGTACTTC. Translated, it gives CANSYSDRSTYERYF.

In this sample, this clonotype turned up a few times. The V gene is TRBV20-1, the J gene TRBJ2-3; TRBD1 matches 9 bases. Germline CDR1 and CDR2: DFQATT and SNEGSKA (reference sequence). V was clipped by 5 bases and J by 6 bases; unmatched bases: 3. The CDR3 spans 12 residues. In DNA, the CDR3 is TGCAGTGCTGGGGACAGGGTTGATACGCAGTATTTT. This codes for CSAGDRVDTQYF.

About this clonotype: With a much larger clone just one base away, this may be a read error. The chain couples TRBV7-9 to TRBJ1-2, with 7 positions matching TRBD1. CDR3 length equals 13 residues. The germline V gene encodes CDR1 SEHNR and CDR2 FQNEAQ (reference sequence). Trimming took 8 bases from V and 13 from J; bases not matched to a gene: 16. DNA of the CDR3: TGTGCCAGCGGCATCCGGGACAGCTCCGAGCTCACCTTC. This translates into CASGIRDSSELTF. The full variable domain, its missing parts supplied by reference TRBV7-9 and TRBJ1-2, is DTGVSQNPRHKITKRGQNVTFRCDPISEHNRLYWYRQTLGQGPEFLTYFQNEAQLEKSRLLSDRFSAERPKGSFSTLEIQRTEQGDSAMYLCASGIRDSSELTFGSGTRLTVV.

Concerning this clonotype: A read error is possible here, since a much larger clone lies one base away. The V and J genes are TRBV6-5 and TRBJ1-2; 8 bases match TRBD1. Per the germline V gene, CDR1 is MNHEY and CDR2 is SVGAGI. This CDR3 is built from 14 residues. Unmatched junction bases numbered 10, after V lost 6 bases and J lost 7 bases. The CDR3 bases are TGTGCCAGCAGGGGGACAGGTCCCATAGGTGGCTACACCTTC. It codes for CASRGTGPIGGYTF.

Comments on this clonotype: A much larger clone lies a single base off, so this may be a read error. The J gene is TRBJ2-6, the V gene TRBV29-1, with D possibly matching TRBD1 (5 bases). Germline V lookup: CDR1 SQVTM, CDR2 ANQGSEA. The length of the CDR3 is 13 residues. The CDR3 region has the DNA TGCAGCGTTGGGGGCTCTGGGACCAACGTCCTGACTTTC. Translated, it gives CSVGGSGTNVLTF.

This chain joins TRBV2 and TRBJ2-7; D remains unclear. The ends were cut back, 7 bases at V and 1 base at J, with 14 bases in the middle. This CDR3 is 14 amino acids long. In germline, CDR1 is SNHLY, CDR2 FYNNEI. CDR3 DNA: TGTGCCAGCAAGACCGCCCACAAGTCCTACGAGCAGTACTTC. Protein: CASKTAHKSYEQYF.

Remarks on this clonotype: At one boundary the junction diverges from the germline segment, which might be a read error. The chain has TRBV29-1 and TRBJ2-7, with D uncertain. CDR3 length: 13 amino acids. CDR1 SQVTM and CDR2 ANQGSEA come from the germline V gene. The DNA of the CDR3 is TGCGGCGTTGAGAATAGTGGGTCCTACGAGCAGTACTTC. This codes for CGVENSGSYEQYF.

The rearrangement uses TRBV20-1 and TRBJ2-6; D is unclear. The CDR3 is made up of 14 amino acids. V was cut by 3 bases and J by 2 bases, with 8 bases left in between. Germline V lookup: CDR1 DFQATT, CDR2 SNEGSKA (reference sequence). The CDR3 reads CSASGRAGANVLTF. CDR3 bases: TGCAGTGCTAGCGGTAGGGCTGGGGCCAACGTCCTGACTTTC.

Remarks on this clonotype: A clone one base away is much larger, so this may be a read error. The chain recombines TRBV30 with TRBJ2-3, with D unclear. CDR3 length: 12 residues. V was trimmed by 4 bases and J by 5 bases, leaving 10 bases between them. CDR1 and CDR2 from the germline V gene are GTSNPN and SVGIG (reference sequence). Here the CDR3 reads CAWNGMVDTQYF. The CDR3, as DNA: TGTGCCTGGAATGGTATGGTAGATACGCAGTATTTT.

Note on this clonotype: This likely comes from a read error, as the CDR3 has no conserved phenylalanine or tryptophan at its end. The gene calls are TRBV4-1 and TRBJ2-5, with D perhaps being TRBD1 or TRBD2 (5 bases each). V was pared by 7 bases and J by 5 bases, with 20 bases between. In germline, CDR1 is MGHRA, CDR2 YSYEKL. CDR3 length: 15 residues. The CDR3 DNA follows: TGCGCCAGCAATCAAGATCGGGACGGGGCCGAGACCCAGTACTCC. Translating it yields CASNQDRDGAETQYS.

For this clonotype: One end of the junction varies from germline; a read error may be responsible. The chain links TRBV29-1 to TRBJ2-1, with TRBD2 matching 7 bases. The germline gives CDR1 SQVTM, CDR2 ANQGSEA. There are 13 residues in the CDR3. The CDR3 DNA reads TGCAGCGTTGATGGGCGGGAGCGGAATGAGCAGCTCTTC. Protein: CSVDGRERNEQLF.

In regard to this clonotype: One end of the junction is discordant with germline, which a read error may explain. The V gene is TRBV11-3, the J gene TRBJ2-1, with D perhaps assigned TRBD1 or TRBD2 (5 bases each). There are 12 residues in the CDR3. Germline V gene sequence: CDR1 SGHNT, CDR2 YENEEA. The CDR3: CANSLEGSEQFF. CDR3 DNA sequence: TGTGCCAACAGCTTAGAGGGGAGTGAGCAGTTCTTC.

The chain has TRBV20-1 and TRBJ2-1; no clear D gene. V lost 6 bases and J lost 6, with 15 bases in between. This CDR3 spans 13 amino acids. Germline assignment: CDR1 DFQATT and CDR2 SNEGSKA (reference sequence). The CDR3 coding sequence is TGCAGTGCCGACCGTCTCCAAGGCAATGAGCAGTTCTTC. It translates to CSADRLQGNEQFF.